This TCR beta chain was documented in a study of molecular identifiers for immune sequencing clone quantification. Study information: In the replicates, RNA derived from around 20,000 or 100,000 naive CD8 cells was divided into five parts, and four were sequenced.

Each CDR3 protein is one row after TCRdb ran MiXCR on the PCR reads. The table has about 320,000 distinct CDR3 sequences, about 21% seen once. This clonotype was counted once. Its antigen remains unidentified. A much more abundant neighbour one base away suggests this may be a read error. Study-wide findings and caveats: Over 99% of effector molecules, yet under 1% of naive-cell molecules, were held by clones above 20 RNA copies.

CDR1 is KGHDR, CDR2 SFDVKD, per germline. This CDR3 is 14 amino acids long. This sequence originates from a human donor in good health. Some libraries in this study had Jurkat cell RNA spiked in. The V gene is TRBV24-1, the J gene TRBJ2-1; D is ambiguous. Material for sequencing was naive CD8+ T cells from blood, with Jurkat cell RNA spiked in. As for subset: FACS-sorted CD8+CD4-CCR7+CD45RA+ naive T cells. This chain's CDR3 is CATSDSGSNNEQFF. The CDR3 DNA reads TGTGCCACCAGTGATTCAGGCTCCAACAATGAGCAGTTCTTC.